The sequence of this T cell receptor (beta chain) was determined in a study of molecular identifiers for immune sequencing clone quantification. Overall study context: Replicates split RNA from around 20,000 or 100,000 naive CD8 cells five ways, and the researchers sequenced four portions. Study findings and constraints: Clones that had above 20 RNA copies took up over 98% of effector molecules but under 1% in naive cells.

Germline lookup yields CDR1 ENHRY and CDR2 SYGVKD. The V segment lost 6 bases and the J segment 0 bases; nucleotides outside the gene matches: 15. The CDR3 is 19 residues long. In TCRdb, the PCR reads were re-called with MiXCR into one record per CDR3 protein. Among more than 450,000 distinct CDR3 sequences listed, roughly 23% were seen once. Comment on this clonotype: The target antigen is unknown.

With RNA at 10%, 30% or 50%, naive CD8 libraries came from about 20,000 to 1,000,000 sorted cells. Naive CD8 T cells were sorted as CD8+CD4-CCR7+CD45RA+. The sample was naive CD8+ T cells from blood, with Jurkat cell RNA spiked in. The sample's subset: FACS-sorted CD8+CD4-CCR7+CD45RA+ naive T cells. This receptor was identified in a human donor in good health. Some libraries in this study had Jurkat cell RNA spiked in. The chain links TRBV10-3 to TRBJ2-5; 11 positions match TRBD2. This chain's CDR3 is CAISRATPSGGTHQETQYF. DNA of the CDR3: TGTGCCATCAGCCGAGCCACCCCTAGCGGGGGGACTCACCAAGAGACCCAGTACTTC.